The text below deals with one T cell receptor beta chain. Using RNA transcripts, the TCR beta CDR3 regions were amplified. An initial RT-PCR round employing HTBI primers preceded a second-round multiplex PCR. TCRdb redid the calling of the multiplex PCR reads with MiXCR, one entry per CDR3 protein. The sample includes about 370,000 distinct CDR3 sequences, about 17% of them seen just once. The V end lost 0 bases, the J end lost 0 bases, and 11 bases lay between the germline ends. The CDR3 consists of 17 residues. Germline CDR1 LGHDT, CDR2 YNNKEL (reference sequence). This entry belongs to a study of Graves' ophthalmopathy and Graves' hyperthyroidism.

The chain carries TRBV3-1 and TRBJ2-2, with D perhaps TRBD1 (5 bases). The source is an adult woman with stable Graves' hyperthyroidism. The source material was peripheral blood. This chain's CDR3 is CASSQEIMTANTGELFF. The CDR3 bases are TGTGCCAGCAGCCAAGAGATTATGACAGCGAACACCGGGGAGCTGTTTTTT.